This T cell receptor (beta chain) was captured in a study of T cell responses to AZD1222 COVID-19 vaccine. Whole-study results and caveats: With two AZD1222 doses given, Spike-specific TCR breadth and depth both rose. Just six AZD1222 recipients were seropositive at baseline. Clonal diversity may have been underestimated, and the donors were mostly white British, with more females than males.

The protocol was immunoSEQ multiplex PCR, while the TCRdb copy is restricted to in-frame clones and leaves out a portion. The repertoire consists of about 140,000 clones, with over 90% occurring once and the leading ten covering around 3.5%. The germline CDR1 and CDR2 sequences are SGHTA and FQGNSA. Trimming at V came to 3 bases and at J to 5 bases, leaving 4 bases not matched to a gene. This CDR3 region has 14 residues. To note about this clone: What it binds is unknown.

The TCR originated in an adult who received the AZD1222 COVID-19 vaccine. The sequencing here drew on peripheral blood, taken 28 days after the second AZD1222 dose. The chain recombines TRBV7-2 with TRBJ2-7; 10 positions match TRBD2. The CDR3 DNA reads TGTGCCAGCAGCTTTCGGCTAGCGGGGGACGAGCAGTACTTC. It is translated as CASSFRLAGDEQYF.